The T cell receptor beta chain under discussion was sequenced for a study of T cell responses to AZD1222 COVID-19 vaccine. Germline lookup yields CDR1 MDHEN and CDR2 SYDVKM. Trimming cost V 6 bases and J 3 bases, with 17 bases left between them. CDR3 length equals 16 residues. Study-wide findings and caveats: The donor cohort was predominantly white British with a female majority, and clonal diversity may have been underestimated. Per reports, nearly half of all spike-specific TCRs target regions that are unmutated in variants. Among AZD1222 vaccinees, only five to seven were seropositive at baseline.

A note on this clone: Antigen: not known.

Data came from immunoSEQ multiplex PCR; TCRdb stores just in-frame clones and leaves some out. The sample lists tens of thousands of clones; over 75% were seen once. This sample comprised peripheral blood, obtained on day 0 of AZD1222 vaccination. The TCR sequence derives from an adult in good health. The J gene is TRBJ1-4, the V gene TRBV28; no reliable D call. CDR3 sequence (DNA): TGTGCCAGCAGCCGGGGAACTTGGGAGGCTAATGAAAAACTGTTTTTT. The encoded protein is CASSRGTWEANEKLFF.